The following is a TCR beta chain sequence with its context. Its antigen is currently unknown. These data are taken from a study of T cell responses to AZD1222 COVID-19 vaccine. Across the whole study: Pooling was applied to second doses at about 4 or about 12 weeks. Findings and caveats of the study: Most donors were white British, females outnumbered males, and clonal diversity was possibly underestimated. The CD4 TCRs associated with vaccination extended across spike and predominated at 160-218 and 743-854. Only 6 or 7 individuals given AZD1222 were seropositive at baseline.

TCRdb's table, derived via immunoSEQ multiplex PCR, lists solely in-frame clones and lacks some. This table has roughly 120,000 clones, roughly 84% appearing once. V shed 5 bases and J shed 4 bases, with 18 bases lying between them. The CDR3 length is 16 residues. CDR1 and CDR2 (germline): PRHDT, FYEKMQ (reference sequence). The TCR comes from an adult in good health. Material: peripheral blood, obtained on day 0 of AZD1222 vaccination. The J gene is TRBJ2-1, the V gene TRBV13; D is perhaps TRBD2 (6 bases). CDR3 nucleotide sequence: TGTGCCAGCAGCCCCCTAGGGGCGGGAATTTACAATGAGCAGTTCTTC. Amino acids: CASSPLGAGIYNEQFF.